This TCR beta chain stems from a study of blood T cell repertoires in COVID-19. Sequencing used immunoSEQ multiplex PCR; TCRdb keeps in-frame clones, though not all of them. Of approximately 130,000 clones detected, roughly 86% appear once; the ten largest clones hold roughly 18%. The CDR3 length is 15 residues. This chain connects TRBV21-1 to TRBJ1-1. TRBV21-1 is tagged as a pseudogene. The specimen sequenced was peripheral blood. This TCR was recovered from a woman between 50 and 59 years old who had recovered from COVID-19. DNA of the CDR3: TGTGCCAGCAGTCTTATAGCAGATCTGGGCACTGAAGCTTTCTTT. Its translation: CASSLIADLGTEAFF.